Listed below are T cell receptor beta chains from one sample, sequenced in a study of blood T cell repertoires in COVID-19. The assay was immunoSEQ multiplex PCR, and TCRdb's table has in-frame clones only and misses some. The table includes 200,000 or so clones, about 80% detected once. Material for sequencing was peripheral blood. Receptor source: a human donor with acute or convalescent COVID-19. The donor label of this sample is uncertain. Each CDR3 is given with its conserved first and last residue. Fields, in order: V gene, clone size, D gene, J gene, CDR3 protein, CDR3 DNA. A D gene is named only where the DNA matches it firmly. Some rows mark clone size as missing; the rest say once, few, many or name a class of expanded clone.

TRBV30	NA	TRBD1	TRBJ2-2	CAWSADRVNTGELFF	TGTGCCTGGAGCGCCGACAGGGTTAACACCGGGGAGCTGTTTTTT
TRBV28	few	TRBD2	TRBJ2-7	CASSFGLAGAYEQYF	TGTGCCAGCAGTTTTGGGCTAGCGGGGGCCTACGAGCAGTACTTC
TRBV6-5	once	NA	TRBJ1-1	CASSYFRHSTEAFF	TGTGCCAGCAGTTACTTCCGACATTCCACTGAAGCTTTCTTT
TRBV5-1	once	NA	TRBJ1-1	CASSLEGENTEAFF	TGCGCCAGCAGCTTGGAAGGAGAGAACACTGAAGCTTTCTTT
TRBV5-1	NA	NA	TRBJ2-3	CASSSRGDTQYF	TGCGCCAGCAGCTCGAGAGGCGATACGCAGTATTTT
TRBV5-5	once	TRBD2	TRBJ2-7	CASQILAGNYEQYF	TGTGCCTCTCAGATACTAGCGGGAAACTACGAGCAGTACTTC
TRBV6-1	NA	NA	TRBJ1-4	CASSEAESTNEKLFF	TGTGCCAGCAGTGAAGCGGAGTCAACTAATGAAAAACTGTTTTTT
TRBV3-1/TRBV3-2	NA	NA	TRBJ1-4	CASSQWWQGGEKLFF	TGTGCCAGCAGCCAATGGTGGCAGGGTGGGGAAAAACTGTTTTTT
TRBV5-1	NA	NA	TRBJ2-1	CASSLIGSSNEQFF	TGCGCCAGCAGCTTGATTGGGAGTAGCAATGAGCAGTTCTTC
TRBV4-1	NA	TRBD2	TRBJ2-1	CVSSPVGASGNHEQFF	TGCGTCAGCAGCCCTGTGGGAGCTAGCGGGAATCATGAGCAGTTCTTC
TRBV25-1	NA	TRBD1	TRBJ2-4	CASRTGGNIQYF	TGTGCCAGCAGGACAGGGGGAAACATTCAGTACTTC
TRBV30	NA	NA	TRBJ1-2	CAWSVRQGRNYGYTF	TGTGCCTGGAGTGTACGGCAGGGGAGAAACTATGGCTACACCTTC
TRBV6-5	few	TRBD2	TRBJ2-7	CASKGTSGAYEQYF	TGTGCCAGCAAAGGGACTAGCGGAGCCTACGAGCAGTACTTC